One and the same sample provided the 30 T cell receptor beta chains below, sequenced in a study of vaccination effects on CD4 cells after COVID-19. Data came from immunoSEQ multiplex PCR; TCRdb stores just in-frame clones and leaves some out. The sample records 45,000 to 65,000 clones, about 78% being singletons. Researchers isolated CD4+ T cells once approximately eleven days of culture had elapsed. Participants were vaccinated with two doses of either the BNT162b2 or mRNA-1273 vaccine. These receptors are not linked to any known antigen. Specimen: CD4+ T cells from PBMCs cultured without peptide, collected after COVID-19 vaccination. These receptors all come from a human donor who received a COVID-19 vaccine.

This clone has more than one count but fewer than ten. The chain employs TRBV3-1 (or the pseudogene TRBV3-2) and TRBJ2-5, with D perhaps matching TRBD1 (6 bases). Germline V gives CDR1 LGHDT, CDR2 YNNKEL (reference sequence). The length of the CDR3 is 15 residues. V lost 3 bases, J lost 3 bases, and 14 bases lay in between. CDR3 residues: CASSHLVQGKETQYF. The CDR3 region has the DNA TGTGCCAGCAGCCACCTTGTACAGGGCAAAGAGACCCAGTACTTC.

The rearrangement links TRBV15 to TRBJ1-2, with 11 bases matching TRBD1. From germline, CDR1 is LNHNV and CDR2 YYDKDF (reference sequence). The ends lost 0 bases at V and 8 bases at J; junction bases unmatched: 11. The CDR3 runs 17 residues. As DNA, the CDR3 is TGTGCCACCAGCAGAGATCTTGTCGGGACAGGGGGAAGAGGCTACACCTTC. Its protein product is CATSRDLVGTGGRGYTF.

A single count supports this clone. V gene TRBV30 combines with J gene TRBJ2-7; 9 bases line up with TRBD1. J was trimmed by 5 bases and V by 2 bases; bases with no gene match: 4. This CDR3 region has 13 residues. The V gene's germline CDR1 is GTSNPN and CDR2 SVGIG (reference sequence). The CDR3 sequence is CAWSRQGVHEQYF. CDR3 nucleotides: TGTGCCTGGAGTCGACAGGGGGTCCACGAGCAGTACTTC. Full variable domain (outside the CDR3, taken from reference TRBV30 and TRBJ2-7): SQTIHQWPATLVQPVGSPLSLECTVEGTSNPNLYWYRQAAGRGLQLLFYSVGIGQISSEVPQNLSASRPQDRQFILSSKKLLLSDSGFYLCAWSRQGVHEQYFGPGTRLTVT.

The CDR3, as DNA: TGCGCCAGCAACAGCGGAACTAGCACAGATACGCAGTATTTT. Protein: CASNSGTSTDTQYF. The chain links TRBV5-1 to TRBJ2-3, with D perhaps TRBD2 (5 bases). The CDR3 is made up of 14 amino acids. V gave up 6 bases and J gave up 0 bases, with 11 bases separating them. Per germline, CDR1 SGHRS and CDR2 YFSETQ.

This clone turned up a few times. This chain uses TRBV5-1 with TRBJ1-1; TRBD1 might be the D (6 bases). V was pared by 0 bases and J by 5 bases, with 11 bases between. The V gene's germline CDR1 is SGHRS and CDR2 YFSETQ. The CDR3 totals 14 residues. This CDR3 is CASSLDRELTEAFF. Written as DNA, the CDR3 is TGCGCCAGCAGCTTGGACAGGGAGCTGACTGAAGCTTTCTTT.

The chain uses TRBV5-5 and TRBJ1-1, with no clear D. The CDR3 has 14 amino acids. Trimming took 4 bases from V and 2 from J, leaving 12 bases between them. Germline CDR1 SGHKS, CDR2 YYEKEE (reference sequence). The CDR3 bases are TGTGCCAGCAGCCAAATCAACGGAAACACTGAAGCTTTCTTT. Residues: CASSQINGNTEAFF.

V is TRBV28 and J is TRBJ1-2; D remains unclear. Per the germline V gene, CDR1 is MDHEN and CDR2 is SYDVKM. The V end was cut by 6 bases, the J end by 2 bases, with 10 bases between. This CDR3 region has 13 residues. The DNA for the CDR3 is TGTGCCAGCAGCATAGGGATGAACTATGGCTACACCTTC. Amino acids: CASSIGMNYGYTF.

The V call is TRBV30, the J call TRBJ1-1; D possibly corresponds to TRBD1 (6 bases). V dropped 2 bases and J dropped 11 bases, with 15 bases sitting between them. Germline V gene data show CDR1 as GTSNPN and CDR2 as SVGIG (reference sequence). The CDR3 is 12 amino acids. CDR3 sequence: CAWSRQAARAFF. CDR3 DNA: TGTGCCTGGAGTCGACAGGCCGCCAGGGCTTTCTTT.

In DNA form, the CDR3 reads TGTGCCAGCAGCGTCGGGACAGGGGGCGTCGGAAACACCATATATTTT. Translation: CASSVGTGGVGNTIYF. The genes are TRBV7-6 and TRBJ1-3; 12 bases map to TRBD1. Germline lookup yields CDR1 SGHVS and CDR2 FNYEAQ. With V trimmed by 5 bases and J by 4 bases, 6 bases remained unmatched. This CDR3 is built from 16 residues. Combining the CDR3 with reference TRBV7-6 and TRBJ1-3 gives the whole variable domain GAGVSQSPRYKVTKRGQDVALRCDPISGHVSLYWYRQALGQGPEFLTYFNYEAQQDKSGLPNDRFSAERPEGSISTLTIQRTEQRDSAMYRCASSVGTGGVGNTIYFGEGSWLTVV.

V usage is TRBV30 and J usage is TRBJ2-7; 7 bases align to TRBD1. With V trimmed by 7 bases and J by 3 bases, 9 bases remained unmatched. Germline CDR1 GTSNPN, CDR2 SVGIG (reference sequence). This CDR3 has 13 amino acids. The CDR3 region is CASARDSYYEQYF. For the CDR3, the DNA is TGTGCCTCGGCAAGGGACAGCTACTACGAGCAGTACTTC.

The count of this clone is one. V gene TRBV15 combines with J gene TRBJ2-1; D assignment may be TRBD1 or TRBD2 (5 bases each). Germline V gives CDR1 LNHNV, CDR2 YYDKDF (reference sequence). The V end lost 0 bases, the J end lost 6 bases, and 15 bases lay between the germline ends. This CDR3 region has 16 residues. CDR3 sequence (DNA): TGTGCCACCAGCAGAGATCTTAGCGCAGGGCGCAATGAGCAGTTCTTC. Translating gives CATSRDLSAGRNEQFF.

Here the CDR3 DNA reads TGTGCCAGCAGTGAAAAGAGAGGGACTGCATCCTACAATGAGCAGTTCTTC. This codes for CASSEKRGTASYNEQFF. The chain recombines TRBV6-1 with TRBJ2-1; TRBD2 is a possible D gene (6 bases). The germline V and J ends were trimmed by 2 bases and 1 base, with 15 bases remaining between them. Germline loops: CDR1 MNHNS, CDR2 SASEGT. The CDR3 consists of 17 residues.

The chain employs TRBV18 and TRBJ2-3; 16 bases map to TRBD2. V was pared by 5 bases and J by 3 bases, with 5 bases of the junction left unmatched. CDR3 length equals 17 residues. CDR1 is KGHSH and CDR2 is LQKENI in the germline V gene. CDR3: CASSTGTSGGDTDTQYF. The DNA of the CDR3 is TGTGCCAGCTCAACCGGGACTAGCGGGGGGGATACAGATACGCAGTATTTT. The full variable domain, rest sourced from reference TRBV18 and TRBJ2-3, is NAGVMQNPRHLVRRRGQEARLRCSPMKGHSHVYWYRQLPEEGLKFMVYLQKENIIDESGMPKERFSAEFPKEGPSILRIQQVVRGDSAAYFCASSTGTSGGDTDTQYFGPGTRLTVL.

V gene TRBV5-4 combines with J gene TRBJ1-1; D is unresolved. The germline V gene encodes CDR1 SGHNT and CDR2 YYREEE (reference sequence). The ends were cut back, 2 bases at V and 2 bases at J, with 10 bases in the middle. The CDR3 is 14 residues long. CDR3 region: CASSLLNRNTEAFF. In DNA form, the CDR3 reads TGTGCCAGCAGCTTATTGAACAGAAACACTGAAGCTTTCTTT.

V and J are TRBV11-2 and TRBJ1-2; perhaps TRBD1 as D (6 bases). V lost 5 bases and J 5 bases, leaving 18 bases between the germline ends. The CDR3 has 15 amino acids. Per the germline V gene, CDR1 is SGHAT and CDR2 is FQNNGV. The DNA of the CDR3 is TGTGCCAGCAGCCCCCTGCGGGGGGGCGAATATGGCTACACCTTC. This translates into CASSPLRGGEYGYTF.

The chain couples TRBV30 to TRBJ1-5, with D possibly being TRBD1 (6 bases). V was pared by 3 bases and J by 4 bases, with 16 bases between. This CDR3 spans 15 amino acids. Germline V CDR1 and CDR2: GTSNPN, SVGIG (reference sequence). The CDR3 region is CAWSVSGGANQPQHF. The CDR3 coding sequence is TGTGCCTGGAGCGTTTCCGGGGGCGCGAATCAGCCCCAGCATTTT.

The CDR3 reads CASTTTPNEQFF. In nucleotides, the CDR3 is TGTGCCAGCACAACGACCCCAAATGAGCAGTTCTTC. The J gene is TRBJ2-1, the V gene TRBV28, with unresolved D. Trimming removed 7 bases from V and 7 bases from J, with 11 bases in between. Germline CDR1 reads MDHEN; CDR2 reads SYDVKM. The CDR3 totals 12 residues.

The chain carries TRBV10-3 and TRBJ1-2; D may be TRBD1 (6 bases). Germline loops: CDR1 ENHRY, CDR2 SYGVKD. The V end was cut by 0 bases, the J end by 5 bases, with 13 bases between. The CDR3 contains 15 residues. The CDR3: CAISESRGLEYGYTF. The CDR3 bases are TGTGCCATCAGTGAGTCCCGGGGGCTAGAGTATGGCTACACCTTC.

This clone was counted a few times. The rearrangement joins TRBV6-2 or TRBV6-3 to TRBJ1-5, with D perhaps TRBD1 (5 bases). The V gene's germline CDR1 is MNHEY and CDR2 SVGEGT. This CDR3 spans 14 amino acids. V lost 2 bases to trimming and J lost 4 bases, with 9 bases between them. The CDR3 DNA follows: TGTGCCAGCAGTTACGGGACGACAAATCAGCCCCAGCATTTT. Translation: CASSYGTTNQPQHF.

In its sample, this clone was seen once. The chain is built from TRBV29-1 and TRBJ1-1, with TRBD1 matching 8 bases. Trimming took 4 bases from V and 3 from J; bases not matched to a gene: 7. The CDR3 totals 14 residues. From germline, CDR1 is SQVTM and CDR2 ANQGSEA. The CDR3 protein is CSVAGQGWYTEAFF. The CDR3 DNA follows: TGCAGCGTTGCTGGACAGGGTTGGTACACTGAAGCTTTCTTT. The variable domain in full, with the rest retrieved from reference TRBV29-1 and TRBJ1-1, is SAVISQKPSRDICQRGTSLTIQCQVDSQVTMMFWYRQQPGQSLTLIATANQGSEATYESGFVIDKFPISRPNLTFSTLTVSNMSPEDSSIYLCSVAGQGWYTEAFFGQGTRLTVV.

The V gene is TRBV2, the J gene TRBJ2-7, with D possibly TRBD2 on 6 matching bases. V was shortened by 6 bases and J by 3 bases, with 18 bases between the two germline ends. In germline, CDR1 is SNHLY, CDR2 FYNNEI. CDR3 size: 15 residues. The CDR3 is CASSPAGLRSYEQYF. The DNA for the CDR3 is TGTGCCAGCAGCCCGGCGGGACTGCGAAGCTACGAGCAGTACTTC.

The chain links TRBV21-1 to TRBJ1-5; the table's D call, TRBD1, was not checked against the DNA. TRBV21-1 is assigned pseudogene status. This CDR3 is built from 16 residues. CDR3 sequence (DNA): TGTGCCAGCAGCAAAGCCACACCTTATTGCAATCAGCCCCAGCATTTT. It codes for CASSKATPYCNQPQHF.

The chain joins TRBV7-9 to TRBJ2-3, with unresolved D. CDR3 length equals 14 residues. The V end lost 0 bases, the J end lost 4 bases, and 8 bases lay between the germline ends. Looked up from germline, CDR1 is SEHNR and CDR2 is FQNEAQ (reference sequence). CDR3 bases: TGTGCCAGCAGCTTAGCCAGTCAAGCAGATACGCAGTATTTT. Its protein is CASSLASQADTQYF. Full variable domain (missing parts from reference TRBV7-9 and TRBJ2-3): DTGVSQNPRHKITKRGQNVTFRCDPISEHNRLYWYRQTLGQGPEFLTYFQNEAQLEKSRLLSDRFSAERPKGSFSTLEIQRTEQGDSAMYLCASSLASQADTQYFGPGTRLTVL.

V usage is TRBV5-1 and J usage is TRBJ2-5, with D perhaps matching TRBD2 (6 bases). The CDR3 has 14 amino acids. Germline V gene sequence: CDR1 SGHRS, CDR2 YFSETQ. Trimming stripped 4 bases from V and 3 bases from J, with 13 bases between. CDR3 amino acids: CASSPGTLKETQYF. The CDR3 DNA sequence: TGCGCCAGCAGCCCCGGGACTTTAAAAGAGACCCAGTACTTC.

This CDR3 reads CASSRLPLALAGVANTGELFF. The CDR3, as DNA: TGCGCCAGCAGCCGCCTCCCCCTGGCTCTAGCGGGGGTCGCGAACACCGGGGAGCTGTTTTTT. The gene calls are TRBV4-1 and TRBJ2-2; 10 bases fit TRBD2. Germline loops: CDR1 MGHRA, CDR2 YSYEKL. Losses at the gene ends were 4 bases for V and 0 bases for J; bases not matched to a gene: 17. The CDR3 runs 21 residues.

In DNA, the CDR3 is TGTGCCATCAATTTAAGCGGGGAGGATACGCAGTATTTT. This encodes CAINLSGEDTQYF. This sequence joins TRBV10-3 and TRBJ2-3; 7 bases line up with TRBD2. Trimming cost V 7 bases and J 6 bases; bases outside gene matches: 7. The CDR3 totals 13 residues. The germline V gene encodes CDR1 ENHRY and CDR2 SYGVKD.

Only one count was recorded for this clone. V is TRBV18 and J is TRBJ1-2, with 9 bases fitting TRBD1. V lost 3 bases, J lost 0 bases, and 11 bases stayed unmatched. Germline-derived CDR1 and CDR2 are KGHSH and LQKENI. The CDR3 consists of 18 residues. CDR3 residues: CASSPTTPGTGPNYGYTF. CDR3 nucleotides: TGTGCCAGCTCACCTACAACTCCCGGGACAGGGCCTAACTATGGCTACACCTTC.

CDR3 sequence: CASSHGFTEAFF. Written as DNA, the CDR3 is TGTGCCAGCAGCCACGGTTTCACTGAAGCTTTCTTT. The V and J genes are TRBV3-1 (or the pseudogene TRBV3-2) and TRBJ1-1; D gene ambiguous. CDR3 length: 12 amino acids. Trimming left V 3 bases short and J 4 bases short, with 6 bases between. Germline CDR1 and CDR2: LGHDT and YNNKEL (reference sequence).

The chain uses TRBV4-2 and TRBJ2-7; weak D call: TRBD1 (5 bases). The CDR3 extends over 14 amino acids. The ends were cut back, 0 bases at V and 7 bases at J, with 13 bases in the middle. Germline lookup yields CDR1 LGHNA and CDR2 YNFKEQ. For the CDR3, the DNA is TGTGCCAGCAGCCAAGATGTCGCAGGGCGGGAGCAGTACTTC. Translation: CASSQDVAGREQYF.

The chain employs TRBV30 and TRBJ2-7; perhaps TRBD1 as D (5 bases). Trimming took off 5 bases at V and 6 bases at J, with 14 bases between the two ends. The CDR3 covers 12 residues. Germline V gives CDR1 GTSNPN, CDR2 SVGIG (reference sequence). The CDR3 spells CAWGQGPGEQYF. The CDR3 DNA sequence: TGTGCCTGGGGTCAGGGCCCTGGCGAGCAGTACTTC.